This is a list of T cell receptor beta chains from one sample in a study of cytomegalovirus exposure and HLA in healthy donors. This table comes from immunoSEQ multiplex PCR, and its TCRdb copy is limited to in-frame clones, with some not included. The table includes approximately 240,000 clones, roughly 82% detected once. The sample was PBMCs. The receptors were sampled from a middle-aged woman in good health and CMV-seropositive. CDR3s include the opening cysteine and the closing phenylalanine or tryptophan. Each record gives: V gene, D gene, J gene, clone size, CDR3 protein, CDR3 DNA. A D gene is named only where the DNA matches it firmly. Size is omitted from some rows. Given values are once, few, many or a class for expanded clones.

TRBV6-5,TRBD1,TRBJ1-2,.,CASSYSIPVTQGGTF,TGTGCCAGCAGTTACTCGATTCCTGTGACCCAGGGGGGAACCTTC
TRBV30,.,TRBJ2-1,.,CAWAKAGSSYNEQFF,TGTGCCTGGGCGAAGGCGGGAAGTTCCTACAATGAGCAGTTCTTC
TRBV5-5,TRBD1,TRBJ2-5,.,CASSRDSRETQYF,TGTGCCAGCAGCCGGGACAGCCGAGAGACCCAGTACTTC
TRBV28,.,TRBJ2-3,once,CASRSGVAGSLAYTQYF,TGTGCCAGCAGGTCAGGGGTGGCTGGCTCCCTTGCGTATACGCAGTATTTT
TRBV9,TRBD2,TRBJ2-3,.,CASSVGLAGRTQYF,TGTGCCAGCAGCGTGGGACTAGCGGGTCGTACGCAGTATTTT
TRBV5-1,.,TRBJ2-1,.,CASSAGSTYNEQFF,TGCGCCAGCAGCGCGGGTTCTACCTACAATGAGCAGTTCTTC
TRBV9,TRBD1,TRBJ2-5,once,CASSVGQGEETQYF,TGTGCCAGCAGCGTAGGACAGGGAGAGGAGACCCAGTACTTC
TRBV2,TRBD1,TRBJ1-6,.,CASSGQGDNSPLHF,TGTGCCAGCAGTGGACAGGGTGATAATTCACCCCTCCACTTT
TRBV12-5,TRBD2,TRBJ2-1,.,CASATGTSANEQFF,TGTGCTAGCGCTACCGGGACTAGCGCCAATGAGCAGTTCTTC
TRBV29-1,.,TRBJ1-1,.,CSVAGQNTEAFF,TGCAGCGTTGCGGGACAGAACACTGAAGCTTTCTTT
TRBV6-5,TRBD2,TRBJ2-6,.,CASSSGGSGANVLTF,TGTGCCAGCAGTTCGGGGGGCTCTGGGGCCAACGTCCTGACTTTC
TRBV15,TRBD2,TRBJ2-7,.,CATSRESGSAGAHEQYF,TGTGCCACCAGCAGAGAGAGTGGCTCAGCGGGAGCCCACGAGCAGTACTTC
TRBV6-5,.,TRBJ1-2,few,CASSYASEGTYGYTF,TGTGCCAGCAGTTACGCCTCAGAGGGAACGTATGGCTACACCTTC
TRBV9,TRBD1,TRBJ2-7,few,CASSLRTGASYEQYF,TGTGCCAGCAGCCTCCGGACAGGGGCCTCCTACGAGCAGTACTTC
TRBV6-1,.,TRBJ2-1,.,CASSAPARDEQFF,TGTGCCAGCAGCGCTCCCGCCAGGGATGAGCAGTTCTTC
TRBV4-2,.,TRBJ1-1,.,CASSQEFRGNTEAFF,TGTGCCAGCAGCCAAGAATTTCGGGGAAACACTGAAGCTTTCTTT
TRBV28,.,TRBJ1-5,.,CASSPLNQPQHF,TGTGCCAGCAGCCCCTTGAATCAGCCCCAGCATTTT